Described below is a single T cell receptor beta chain sequence and its context. The data were taken from a study of shared T cell receptors in the human thymus. Some clones are missing from TCRdb's copy, which holds only in-frame ones; the method was immunoSEQ multiplex PCR. Among roughly 700,000 clones, around 89% were seen once, and the ten largest hold about 0.01%. V shed 0 bases and J shed 4 bases, with 12 bases lying between them. Germline CDR1 MGHRA, CDR2 YSYEKL. The length of the CDR3 is 15 residues. These data were also reused for a study on human thymus T cells. That report adds: Having surgery to correct congenital heart defects, healthy Finnish infants acted as the donors. Resections from corrective heart surgery supplied the thymus tissue. Unrelated people showed highly overlapping thymic repertoires, related research reported.

Material for sequencing was thymocytes. The TCR comes from a boy less than two years old with a congenital heart defect. The chain combines TRBV4-1 with TRBJ1-2, with D possibly matching TRBD1 (5 bases). The CDR3 DNA reads as TGCGCCAGCAGCCAAGATCGGGGGTCGGCCTATGGCTACACCTTC. Its protein product is CASSQDRGSAYGYTF.